This TCR beta chain originates from a study of cytomegalovirus exposure and HLA in healthy donors. The study's findings and limits: The likely explanation for a cluster of highly shared sequence variants was sequencing artifact. Later, an analysis showed that TCR beta chains associated with HLA were more clonally expanded than others that were equally common.

Germline CDR1 WNHNN, CDR2 SYGVQD (reference sequence). V gave up 3 bases and J gave up 1 base, with 19 bases separating them. The length of the CDR3 is 18 residues. Remarks on this clone: No antigen is known for it.

PCR primers comprised 60 Vbeta and 13 Jbeta primers. Produced via immunoSEQ multiplex PCR; TCRdb's table is partial and in-frame only. The table has tens of thousands of clones, 60% to 85% seen once. The TCR comes from a woman between 35 and 50 years old in good health and CMV-seropositive. Sequencing was performed on PBMCs. This rearrangement joins TRBV10-1 to TRBJ1-3, with no clear D. CDR3 loop: CASSERQTAGFSGNTIYF. The CDR3 DNA follows: TGCGCCAGCAGTGAACGTCAGACGGCGGGATTTTCTGGAAACACCATATATTTT.